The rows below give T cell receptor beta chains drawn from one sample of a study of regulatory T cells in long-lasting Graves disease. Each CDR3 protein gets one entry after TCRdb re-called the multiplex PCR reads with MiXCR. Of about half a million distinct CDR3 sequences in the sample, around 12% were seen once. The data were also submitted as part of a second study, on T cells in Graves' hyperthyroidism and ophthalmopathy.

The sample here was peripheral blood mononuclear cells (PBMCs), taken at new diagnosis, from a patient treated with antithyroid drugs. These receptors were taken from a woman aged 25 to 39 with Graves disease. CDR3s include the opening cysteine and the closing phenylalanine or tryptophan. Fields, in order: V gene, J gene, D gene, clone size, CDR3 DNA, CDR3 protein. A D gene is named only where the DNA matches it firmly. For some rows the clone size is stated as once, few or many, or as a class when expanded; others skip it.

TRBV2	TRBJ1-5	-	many	TGTGCCAGCAGTGACACAGACTATCAGCCCCAGCATTTT	CASSDTDYQPQHF
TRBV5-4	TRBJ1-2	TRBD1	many	TGTGCCAGCAGATATCTCCGGGACAGGGCTAACTATGGCTACACCTTC	CASRYLRDRANYGYTF
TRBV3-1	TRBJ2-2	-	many	TGTGCCAGCAGCCGCCTCGACACCGGGGAGCTGTTTTTT	CASSRLDTGELFF
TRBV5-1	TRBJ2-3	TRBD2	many	TGCGCCAGCAGCTTGGAGATAGCGGGGGCAGATACGCAGTATTTT	CASSLEIAGADTQYF
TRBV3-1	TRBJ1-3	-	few	TGTGCCAGCAGCCAAGTAGAAAACACCATATATTTT	CASSQVENTIYF
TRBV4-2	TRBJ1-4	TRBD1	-	TGTGCCAGCAGCCAACCGGACAGGGAGGAAAAACTGTTTTTT	CASSQPDREEKLFF
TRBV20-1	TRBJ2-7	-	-	TGCAGTGTTAGTGCGGCGAGCTCCTACGAGCAGTACTTC	CSVSAASSYEQYF
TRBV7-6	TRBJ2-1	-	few	TGTGCCAGCAGCCACCTAGGTTATAATGAGCAGTTCTTC	CASSHLGYNEQFF
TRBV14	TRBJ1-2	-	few	TGTGCCAGCAGCCATCAGGGAAGCTATGGCTACACCTTC	CASSHQGSYGYTF
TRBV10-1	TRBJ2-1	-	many	TGCGCCAGCGCTGGTGTTGAGGGCAGTTCCTACAATGAGCAGTTCTTC	CASAGVEGSSYNEQFF
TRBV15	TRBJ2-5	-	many	TGTGCCACCAGCAGAGGGGCCGGTCTCCAAGAGACCCAGTACTTC	CATSRGAGLQETQYF
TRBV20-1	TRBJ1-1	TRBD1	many	TGCAGTGCGGATGGGACAGGGTGGATGACTGAAGCTTTCTTT	CSADGTGWMTEAFF
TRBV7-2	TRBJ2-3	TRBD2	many	TGTGCCAGCAGCCCGACTAGCGGGGTGGGTACGCAGTATTTT	CASSPTSGVGTQYF
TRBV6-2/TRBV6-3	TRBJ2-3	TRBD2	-	TGTGCCAGCAGCCCCGGGACTACATCTCGCACAGATACGCAGTATTTT	CASSPGTTSRTDTQYF
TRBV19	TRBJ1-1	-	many	TGTGCCAGTAGAGGCAGCACTCTGAACACTGAAGCTTTCTTT	CASRGSTLNTEAFF
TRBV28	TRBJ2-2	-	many	TGTGCCAGCACCCACACAAAAGCCACCGGGGAGCTGTTTTTT	CASTHTKATGELFF
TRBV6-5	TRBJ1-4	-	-	TGTGCCAGCAGTTACTCGAAAGTTGTGCGGCCGGGGGGTGAAAAACTGTTTTTT	CASSYSKVVRPGGEKLFF
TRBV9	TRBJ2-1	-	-	TGTGCCAGCAGCGCCATGGCCTGGCGGCAGGAAGACAATGAGCAGTTCTTC	CASSAMAWRQEDNEQFF
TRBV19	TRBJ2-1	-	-	TGTGCCAGCGGGTGGCAGGGGGGCCATGAGCAGTTCTTC	CASGWQGGHEQFF
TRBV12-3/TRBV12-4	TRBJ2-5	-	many	TGTGCCAGCAGCAGACAGGAGCAAGAGACCCAGTACTTC	CASSRQEQETQYF
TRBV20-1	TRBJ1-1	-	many	TGCAGTGCACCGGGGGGCGGGCTCGGAGCTTTCTTT	CSAPGGGLGAFF
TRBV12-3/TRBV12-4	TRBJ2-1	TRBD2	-	TGTGCCAGCAGCCTACTAGCGGGAGGGCCTGACCCCTACAATGAGCAGTTCTTC	CASSLLAGGPDPYNEQFF
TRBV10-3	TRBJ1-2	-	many	TGTGCCATCAGTGCCCTGGACAGCATGGGGTATGGCTACACCTTC	CAISALDSMGYGYTF
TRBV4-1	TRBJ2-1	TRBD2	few	TGCGCCAGCAGCCAAGATCGCGAGCGGGGCTACAATGAGCAGTTCTTC	CASSQDRERGYNEQFF
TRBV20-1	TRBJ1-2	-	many	TGCAGTGCTAGAGTACGATCGAACTATGGCTACACCTTC	CSARVRSNYGYTF
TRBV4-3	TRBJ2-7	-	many	TGCGCCAGCAGCCAAGGTCTAAAGGGGCTTTCCTACGAGCAGTACTTC	CASSQGLKGLSYEQYF
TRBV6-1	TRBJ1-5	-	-	TGTGCCAGCAGGATGACAGCGAATCAGCCCCAGCATTTT	CASRMTANQPQHF